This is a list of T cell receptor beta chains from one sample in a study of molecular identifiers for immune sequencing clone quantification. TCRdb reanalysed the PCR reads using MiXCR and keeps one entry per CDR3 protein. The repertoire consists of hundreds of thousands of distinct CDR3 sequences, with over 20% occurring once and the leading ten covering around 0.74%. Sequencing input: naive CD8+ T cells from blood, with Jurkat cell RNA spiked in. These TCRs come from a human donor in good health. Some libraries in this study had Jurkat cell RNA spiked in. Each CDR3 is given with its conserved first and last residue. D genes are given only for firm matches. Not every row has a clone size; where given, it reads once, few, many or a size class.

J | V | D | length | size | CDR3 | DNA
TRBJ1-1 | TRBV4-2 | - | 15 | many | CASSQEAGANTEAFF | TGTGCCAGCAGCCAAGAAGCAGGGGCCAACACTGAAGCTTTCTTT
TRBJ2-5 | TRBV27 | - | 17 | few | CASSFLGESAAQETQYF | TGTGCCAGCAGTTTTTTAGGGGAGAGTGCGGCACAAGAGACCCAGTACTTC
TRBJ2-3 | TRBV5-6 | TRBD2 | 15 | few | CASSLGLAGLDTQYF | TGTGCCAGCAGCTTGGGACTAGCGGGGTTAGATACGCAGTATTTT
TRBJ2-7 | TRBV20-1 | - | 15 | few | CSARTPGTYSYEQYF | TGCAGTGCTAGGACTCCCGGGACGTACTCCTACGAGCAGTACTTC
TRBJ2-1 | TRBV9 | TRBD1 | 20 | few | CASSVNILTSGTGEYNEQFF | TGTGCCAGCAGCGTAAACATACTAACCTCCGGGACAGGGGAATACAATGAGCAGTTCTTC
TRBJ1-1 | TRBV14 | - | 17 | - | CASSQGAGSLTNTGAFF | TGTGCCAGCAGCCAAGGGGCAGGGTCTTTGACAAACACTGGAGCTTTCTTT
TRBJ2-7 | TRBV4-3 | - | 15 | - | CARSQDRGGTYEQYF | TGCGCCAGAAGCCAAGATCGGGGCGGGACCTACGAGCAGTACTTC
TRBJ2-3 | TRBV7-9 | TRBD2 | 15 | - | CASSVPGGVADTQYF | TGTGCCAGCAGCGTACCGGGAGGAGTGGCAGATACGCAGTATTTT
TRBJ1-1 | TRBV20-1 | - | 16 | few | CSARDPHREVETEAFF | TGCAGTGCTAGAGATCCCCACCGGGAAGTAGAAACTGAAGCTTTCTTT
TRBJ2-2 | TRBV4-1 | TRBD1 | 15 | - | CASSWTGAHTGELFF | TGCGCCAGCAGCTGGACAGGGGCACACACCGGGGAGCTGTTTTTT
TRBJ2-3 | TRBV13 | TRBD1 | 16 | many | CASSPTITGGPDTQYF | TGTGCCAGCAGCCCAACAATAACAGGGGGCCCAGATACGCAGTATTTT
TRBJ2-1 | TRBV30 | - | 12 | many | CAWSTVGDEQFF | TGTGCCTGGAGTACTGTGGGGGATGAGCAGTTCTTC
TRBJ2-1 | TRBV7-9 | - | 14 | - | CASSLDTSSNEQFF | TGTGCCAGCAGCTTAGATACTAGCAGCAATGAGCAGTTCTTC
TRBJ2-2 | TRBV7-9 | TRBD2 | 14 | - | CASSFSGRSGELFF | TGTGCCAGCAGCTTTAGCGGGAGATCCGGGGAGCTGTTTTTT
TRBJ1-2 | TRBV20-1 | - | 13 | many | CSGRDAEEGGYTF | TGCAGTGGACGGGACGCTGAGGAGGGGGGCTACACCTTC
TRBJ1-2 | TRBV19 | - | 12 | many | CASSNGIVGYTF | TGTGCCAGTAGTAATGGGATCGTTGGCTACACCTTC
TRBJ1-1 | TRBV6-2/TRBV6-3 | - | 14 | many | CASSYWAVNTEAFF | TGTGCCAGCAGTTACTGGGCAGTGAACACTGAAGCTTTCTTT
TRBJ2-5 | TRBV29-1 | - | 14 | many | CSLSTLTDQETQYF | TGCAGCCTATCGACTTTGACGGATCAAGAGACCCAGTACTTC
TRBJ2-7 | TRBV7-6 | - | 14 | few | CASSLPDSSYEQYF | TGTGCCAGCAGCTTACCGGACAGCTCCTACGAGCAGTACTTC
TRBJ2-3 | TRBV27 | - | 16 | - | CASSLSPRVYTVTQYF | TGTGCCAGCAGTTTATCTCCCAGGGTCTACACAGTTACGCAGTATTTT
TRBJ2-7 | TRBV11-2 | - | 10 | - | CATQGDEQYF | TGTGCCACCCAAGGGGATGAGCAGTACTTC
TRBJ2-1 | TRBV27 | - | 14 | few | CASSLGPGGDEQFF | TGTGCCAGCAGTTTGGGTCCCGGCGGGGATGAGCAGTTCTTC
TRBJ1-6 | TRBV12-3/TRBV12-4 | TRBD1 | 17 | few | CASSSQTGVGYNSPLHF | TGTGCCAGCAGTTCCCAGACAGGGGTCGGCTATAATTCACCCCTCCACTTT
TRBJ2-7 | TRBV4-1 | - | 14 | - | CASSQGGQRDEQYF | TGCGCCAGCAGCCAAGGGGGGCAGAGGGACGAGCAGTACTTC
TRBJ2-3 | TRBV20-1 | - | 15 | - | CSAKQGLQSTDTQYF | TGCAGTGCTAAACAGGGACTGCAAAGCACAGATACGCAGTATTTT
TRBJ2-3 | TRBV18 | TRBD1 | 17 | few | CASSPEAGTGVKDTQYF | TGTGCCAGCTCCCCAGAAGCCGGGACAGGGGTAAAGGATACGCAGTATTTT
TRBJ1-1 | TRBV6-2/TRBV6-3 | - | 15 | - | CASSYGPRFDSEAFF | TGTGCCAGCAGTTACGGGCCGCGCTTTGACTCTGAAGCTTTCTTT
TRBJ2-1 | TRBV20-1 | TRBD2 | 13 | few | CRLAGGPYNEQFF | TGCAGGCTAGCGGGAGGCCCGTACAATGAGCAGTTCTTC
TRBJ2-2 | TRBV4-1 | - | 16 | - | CASSQDFFVHTGELVF | TGCGCCAGCAGCCAAGACTTTTTCGTACACACCGGGGAGCTGGTTTTT
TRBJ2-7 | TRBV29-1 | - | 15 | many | CSVEDPGQLPYEQYF | TGCAGCGTTGAAGATCCCGGCCAGTTACCCTACGAGCAGTACTTC
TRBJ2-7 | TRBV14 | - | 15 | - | CASSHTGSDWYEQYF | TGTGCCAGCAGCCATACAGGATCCGATTGGTACGAGCAGTACTTC